Listed below are T cell receptor beta chains from one sample, sequenced in a study of shared clonotypes between healthy human individuals. TCRdb's copy holds only in-frame clones and misses some; the assay was immunoSEQ multiplex PCR. This sample has around 700,000 clones, with around 72% found just once. The specimen was memory CD4+ T cells sorted from blood. The receptors here all came from a woman aged 25 to 45 in good health. Both conserved end residues are part of each CDR3. A D gene is named only where the DNA matches it firmly. A row's size may be missing; if present it is once, few, many or a size class.

J	size	V	D	CDR3	DNA
TRBJ2-1	-	TRBV27	-	CASSFRGPKRYNEQFF	TGTGCCAGCAGTTTTCGAGGGCCGAAGCGGTACAATGAGCAGTTCTTC
TRBJ1-5	-	TRBV7-8	-	CASSLAGTGGNQPQHF	TGTGCCAGCAGCTTAGCAGGGACGGGTGGGAATCAGCCCCAGCATTTT
TRBJ1-4	once	TRBV5-1	-	CASSLRSGGNNEKLFF	TGCGCCAGCAGCTTGCGGAGTGGGGGGAATAATGAAAAACTGTTTTTT
TRBJ2-1	few	TRBV7-9	TRBD2	CASSAGTSGFDEQFF	TGTGCCAGCAGCGCCGGGACTAGCGGGTTCGATGAGCAGTTCTTC
TRBJ1-3	-	TRBV6-1	-	CASRDAGDTIYF	TGTGCCAGCAGGGACGCGGGGGACACCATATATTTT
TRBJ2-7	many	TRBV23-1	TRBD1	CASSQDPGQDESEQYF	TGCGCCAGCAGTCAAGATCCGGGACAGGATGAAAGCGAGCAGTACTTC
TRBJ2-1	-	TRBV6-5	-	CASSYSRVQTNEQFF	TGTGCCAGCAGTTACAGCCGGGTACAGACCAATGAGCAGTTCTTC
TRBJ1-3	-	TRBV28	-	CASSDTVLSGNTIYF	TGTGCCAGCAGCGATACAGTCCTTTCTGGAAACACCATATATTTT
TRBJ2-5	few	TRBV18	-	CASSPPGSQETQYF	TGTGCCAGCTCACCACCGGGGAGTCAAGAGACCCAGTACTTC
TRBJ2-5	-	TRBV7-2	-	CASSFGWVETQYF	TGTGCCAGCAGCTTTGGGTGGGTAGAGACCCAGTACTTC
TRBJ1-5	-	TRBV4-1	TRBD1	CASSSYRGSNQPQHF	TGCGCCAGCAGCTCGTACAGGGGTAGCAATCAGCCCCAGCATTTT
TRBJ2-7	-	TRBV6-1	-	CASSQTGTLSYEQYF	TGTGCCAGCAGTCAAACAGGAACCCTCTCCTACGAGCAGTACTTC
TRBJ2-3	-	TRBV29-1	TRBD2	CSVVGSGSTDTQYF	TGCAGCGTTGTCGGTAGCGGGAGCACAGATACGCAGTATTTT